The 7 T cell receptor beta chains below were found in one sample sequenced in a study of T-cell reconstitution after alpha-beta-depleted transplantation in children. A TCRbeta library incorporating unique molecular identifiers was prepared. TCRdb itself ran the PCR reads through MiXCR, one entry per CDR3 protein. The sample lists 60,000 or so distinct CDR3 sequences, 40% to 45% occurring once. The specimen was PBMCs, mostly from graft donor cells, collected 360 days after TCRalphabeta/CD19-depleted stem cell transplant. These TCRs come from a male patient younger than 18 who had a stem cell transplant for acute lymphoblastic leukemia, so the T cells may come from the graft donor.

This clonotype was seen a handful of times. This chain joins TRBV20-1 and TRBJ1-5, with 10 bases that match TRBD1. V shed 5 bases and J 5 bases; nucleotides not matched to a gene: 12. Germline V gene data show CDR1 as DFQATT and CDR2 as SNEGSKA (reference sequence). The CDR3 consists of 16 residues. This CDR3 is CSADPGQGIGDQPQHF. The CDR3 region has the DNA TGCAGTGCTGACCCGGGACAGGGGATAGGGGATCAGCCCCAGCATTTT.

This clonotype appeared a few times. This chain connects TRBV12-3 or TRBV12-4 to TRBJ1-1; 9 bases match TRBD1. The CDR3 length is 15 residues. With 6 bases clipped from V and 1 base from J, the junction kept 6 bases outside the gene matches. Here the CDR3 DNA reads TGTGCCAGCAGAAGACAGGGGGGGAGGAACACTGAAGCTTTCTTT. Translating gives CASRRQGGRNTEAFF.

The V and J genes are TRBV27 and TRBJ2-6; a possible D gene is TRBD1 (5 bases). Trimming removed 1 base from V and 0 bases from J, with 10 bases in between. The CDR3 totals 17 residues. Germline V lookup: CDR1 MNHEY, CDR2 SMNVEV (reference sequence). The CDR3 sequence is CASSLFSGNSGANVLTF. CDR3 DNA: TGTGCCAGCAGTTTATTTTCAGGGAACTCTGGGGCCAACGTCCTGACTTTC.

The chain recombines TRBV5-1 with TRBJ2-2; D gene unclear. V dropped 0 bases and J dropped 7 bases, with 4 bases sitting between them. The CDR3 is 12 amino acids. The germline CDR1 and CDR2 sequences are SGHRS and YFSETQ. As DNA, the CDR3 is TGCGCCAGCAGCTTGGAGGGCGGGGAGCTGTTTTTT. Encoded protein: CASSLEGGELFF. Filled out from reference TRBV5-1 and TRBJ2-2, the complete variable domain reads KAGVTQTPRYLIKTRGQQVTLSCSPISGHRSVSWYQQTPGQGLQFLFEYFSETQRNKGNFPGRFSGRQFSNSRSEMNVSTLELGDSALYLCASSLEGGELFFGEGSRLTVL.

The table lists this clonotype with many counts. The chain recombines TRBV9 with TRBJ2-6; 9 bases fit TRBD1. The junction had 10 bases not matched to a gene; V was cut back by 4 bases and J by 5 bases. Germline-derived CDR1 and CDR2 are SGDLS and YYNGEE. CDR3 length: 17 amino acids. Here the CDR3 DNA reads TGTGCCAGCAGCTCGCGAAAGGGGACAGGGCGGGCCAACGTCCTGACTTTC. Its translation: CASSSRKGTGRANVLTF.

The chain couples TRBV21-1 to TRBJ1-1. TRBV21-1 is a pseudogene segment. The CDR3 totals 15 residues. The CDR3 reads CASSPDKVVSPEAFF. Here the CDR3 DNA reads TGTGCCAGCAGCCCTGACAAAGTGGTTTCACCTGAAGCTTTCTTT.

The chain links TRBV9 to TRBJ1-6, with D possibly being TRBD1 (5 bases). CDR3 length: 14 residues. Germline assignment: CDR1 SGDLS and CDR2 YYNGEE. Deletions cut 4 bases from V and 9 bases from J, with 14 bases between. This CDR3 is CASSLVGHSSPLHF. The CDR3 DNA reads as TGTGCCAGCAGCCTAGTGGGGCACAGTTCACCCCTCCACTTT.